This T cell receptor (beta chain) was sequenced for a study of OX40 agonist ivuxolimab in advanced cancers. Sequencing used immunoSEQ multiplex PCR; TCRdb keeps in-frame clones, though not all of them. The table lists approximately 62,000 clones, around 93% of them singletons. The CDR3 contains 12 residues. Germline V lookup: CDR1 LNHDA, CDR2 SQIVND (reference sequence). V was pared by 6 bases and J by 4 bases, with 7 bases between. The receptor's source is an adult with an advanced solid tumor such as melanoma, head and neck, liver or kidney cancer. This chain joins TRBV19 and TRBJ1-5; D remains ambiguous. The sample consisted of CD4+ or CD8+ T cells sorted from blood, taken in a trial of the OX40 agonist ivuxolimab. CDR3 sequence (DNA): TGTGCCAGTAGCCCTTGGAATCAGCCCCAGCATTTT. Protein product: CASSPWNQPQHF.